These 15 T cell receptor beta chains were sequenced from one sample in a study of blood T cell repertoires in COVID-19. Assay used: immunoSEQ multiplex PCR; TCRdb lists only in-frame clones, some missing. Seen here are 85,000 to 90,000 clones, around 93% observed once, and the top ten hold less than 2.5%. Material: peripheral blood. The receptors stem from a human donor with active COVID-19. The donor label of this sample is uncertain.

V is TRBV7-9 and J is TRBJ2-5; 9 bases line up with TRBD1. Germline V gives CDR1 SEHNR, CDR2 FQNEAQ (reference sequence). With V trimmed by 5 bases and J by 1 base, 8 bases remained unmatched. This CDR3 has 16 amino acids. The CDR3 bases are TGTGCCAGCAGCGACCGGGACAGGGACTCCCAAGAGACCCAGTACTTC. Amino acids: CASSDRDRDSQETQYF.

V and J are TRBV7-9 and TRBJ2-1; the D gene is possibly TRBD2 (5 bases). V lost 9 bases and J 12 bases, leaving 24 bases between the germline ends. Per the germline V gene, CDR1 is SEHNR and CDR2 is FQNEAQ (reference sequence). The CDR3 runs to 14 residues. In DNA, the CDR3 is TGTGCCAGTTTTTATGACGCGGGCTCCCCGAGGCAGTTCTTC. Translated: CASFYDAGSPRQFF.

The chain links TRBV4-1 to TRBJ2-1; 11 positions match TRBD2. The germline V gene encodes CDR1 MGHRA and CDR2 YSYEKL. The CDR3 runs to 15 residues. Trimming took 6 bases from V and 7 from J; bases not matched to a gene: 8. The DNA of the CDR3 is TGCGCCAGCAGGGTGACTAGCGGGGATAGTAATGAGCAGTTCTTC. This codes for CASRVTSGDSNEQFF.

The gene calls are TRBV4-3 and TRBJ1-6; unclear D gene. V lost 1 base and J 2 bases, leaving 9 bases between the germline ends. Germline V CDR1 and CDR2: LGHNA, YSLEER. CDR3 length: 16 residues. The CDR3 sequence: CASSQGHRAYNSPLHF. For the CDR3, the DNA is TGCGCCAGCAGCCAAGGACACAGAGCCTATAATTCACCCCTCCACTTT.

The rearrangement links TRBV6-4 to TRBJ2-3, with 15 bases lining up with TRBD2. There are 21 residues in the CDR3. V dropped 2 bases and J dropped 0; count of bases not matched to a gene: 12. Germline V gene sequence: CDR1 MRHNA, CDR2 SNTAGT. The CDR3 protein is CASSDGKGGLAGGPSTDTQYF. As DNA, the CDR3 is TGTGCCAGCAGTGACGGGAAGGGAGGACTAGCGGGGGGGCCTAGCACAGATACGCAGTATTTT.

The rearrangement links TRBV5-1 to TRBJ1-2; 8 nucleotides match TRBD1. The CDR3 length is 17 residues. Germline CDR1 and CDR2: SGHRS and YFSETQ. V dropped 3 bases and J dropped 0; count of bases not matched to a gene: 10. This CDR3 is CASSSNPLDRANYGYTF. DNA of the CDR3: TGCGCCAGCAGCTCAAACCCATTGGACAGGGCTAACTATGGCTACACCTTC.

The J gene is TRBJ2-7, the V gene TRBV6-1; 11 positions match TRBD2. CDR1 is MNHNS and CDR2 is SASEGT in the germline V gene. CDR3 length equals 13 residues. The J segment lost 7 bases and the V segment lost 2 bases, leaving 1 base of the junction unmatched. CDR3: CASSERLAGEQYF. CDR3 sequence (DNA): TGTGCCAGCAGTGAAAGACTAGCGGGGGAGCAGTACTTC.

The rearrangement joins TRBV6-4 to TRBJ2-1; 10 nucleotides match TRBD1. This CDR3 is built from 14 residues. Germline loops: CDR1 MRHNA, CDR2 SNTAGT. Trimming at V came to 6 bases and at J to 8 bases, leaving 7 bases not matched to a gene. The DNA for the CDR3 is TGTGCCAGCAGGCGGGACAGGGGAAAAGATGAGCAGTTCTTC. Translated, it gives CASRRDRGKDEQFF.

The genes are TRBV11-2 and TRBJ2-2; D is ambiguous. V lost 0 bases to trimming and J lost 8 bases, with 7 bases between them. CDR3 length: 13 residues. Per germline, CDR1 SGHAT and CDR2 FQNNGV. DNA of the CDR3: TGTGCCAGCAGCTTAGATGAGGAAGGGGAGCTGTTTTTT. The encoded protein is CASSLDEEGELFF.

The chain combines TRBV7-8 with TRBJ2-7; D is unresolved. The V end lost 6 bases, the J end lost 3 bases, and 15 bases lay between the germline ends. The CDR3 runs 14 residues. Germline V gene sequence: CDR1 SGHVS, CDR2 FQNEAQ. CDR3 protein: CASSPILSIYEQYF. The DNA for the CDR3 is TGTGCCAGCAGTCCCATTCTGAGCATCTACGAGCAGTACTTC.

The rearrangement uses TRBV7-9 and TRBJ2-3; the match to TRBD2 covers 12 bases. Germline loops: CDR1 SEHNR, CDR2 FQNEAQ (reference sequence). V shed 5 bases, J shed 5 bases, and the junction held 5 bases outside the gene matches. This CDR3 spans 15 amino acids. CDR3 sequence: CASSRTSGDLDTQYF. CDR3 bases: TGTGCCAGCAGCCGGACTAGCGGGGACTTAGATACGCAGTATTTT.

V is TRBV9 and J is TRBJ2-2; a possible D gene is TRBD2 (5 bases). Trimming took 0 bases from V and 5 from J, leaving 11 bases between them. Germline CDR1 is SGDLS and CDR2 is YYNGEE. This CDR3 is built from 15 residues. The chain's CDR3 is CASSVAGRETGELFF. The CDR3 DNA sequence: TGTGCCAGCAGCGTAGCGGGGAGAGAGACCGGGGAGCTGTTTTTT. The entire variable domain, with the rest obtained from reference TRBV9 and TRBJ2-2, is as follows: DSGVTQTPKHLITATGQRVTLRCSPRSGDLSVYWYQQSLDQGLQFLIQYYNGEERAKGNILERFSAQQFPDLHSELNLSSLELGDSALYFCASSVAGRETGELFFGEGSRLTVL.

J is TRBJ2-5 and V is TRBV2; D not certain. In germline, CDR1 is SNHLY, CDR2 FYNNEI. This CDR3 is 13 amino acids long. Trimming took 5 bases from V and 2 from J, leaving 9 bases between them. The CDR3 loop is CASSSDTQETQYF. The DNA for the CDR3 is TGTGCCAGCAGTTCAGACACTCAAGAGACCCAGTACTTC.

This clone was observed a handful of times. One junction end does not reproduce the germline sequence, and a read error may be involved. The chain joins TRBV28 to TRBJ2-5; 8 bases line up with TRBD2. Germline V gene sequence: CDR1 MDHEN, CDR2 SYDVKM. The CDR3 has 16 amino acids. The CDR3 DNA follows: TGTGCCAGCAGTTCGCCGACTAGCGTCGGGCAAGCGACCCAGTACTTC. It is translated as CASSSPTSVGQATQYF. The whole variable domain, remainder taken from reference TRBV28 and TRBJ2-5, is DVKVTQSSRYLVKRTGEKVFLECVQDMDHENMFWYRQDPGLGLRLIYFSYDVKMKEKGDIPEGYSVSREKKERFSLILESASTNQTSMYLCASSSPTSVGQATQYFGPGTRLLVL.

The chain has TRBV5-1 and TRBJ2-7; D gene uncertain. CDR1 and CDR2 from the germline V gene are SGHRS and YFSETQ. This CDR3 is built from 17 residues. Deletions cut 2 bases from V and 1 base from J, with 19 bases between. CDR3 region: CASSLAVLTEISYEQYF. The CDR3, as DNA: TGCGCCAGCAGCTTAGCAGTTTTAACAGAAATATCCTACGAGCAGTACTTC.